This TCR beta chain stems from a study of cytomegalovirus exposure and HLA in healthy donors. As for the study in general: Some 85 million unique TCRs from HLA-typed donors were held in an early data release. Study-level results: 87-base-pair reads could not separate some V segments, including TRBV6-2 and TRBV6-3. In a later analysis, CMV-associated beta chains were mostly HLA-associated, it appeared. A later analysis showed that HLA-associated TCR beta chains had undergone more clonal expansion than equally common others.

With 60 Vbeta and 13 Jbeta primers, the PCR was carried out. Measured with immunoSEQ multiplex PCR; TCRdb has only the in-frame clones, and not every one. The table lists 150,000 to 200,000 clones, 83% of them singletons. Note on this clone: Antigen specificity is unknown.

Looked up from germline, CDR1 is SGHTA and CDR2 is FQGTGA. The CDR3 extends over 15 amino acids. The V and J ends lost 3 bases and 4 bases, in that order; junction bases with no gene match: 6. Sequences were obtained from PBMCs. The TCR sequence derives from a man in his forties or fifties in good health and CMV-seropositive. This chain links TRBV7-3 with TRBJ2-1, with 7 bases that match TRBD1. CDR3 sequence reads: CASSLTGTEYNEQFF. The CDR3 DNA sequence: TGTGCCAGCAGCTTGACCGGGACAGAATACAATGAGCAGTTCTTC.